The 27 T cell receptor beta chains given below trace back to one sample, sequenced in a study of CD8+ T cells in alopecia areata. Treatment: oral pan-JAK inhibitor, 5-10 mg twice daily. After isolation, RNA underwent reverse transcription to generate cDNA as the sequencing template. TCRdb's table, derived via immunoSEQ multiplex PCR, lists solely in-frame clones and lacks some. The data hold over 200,000 clones, with 64% observed a single time. The sample in question was CD4+ T cells sorted from blood, obtained at week 4, from a patient treated with tofacitinib. These receptors were collected from a human donor with alopecia areata.

Details on this clone: At one boundary the junction diverges from the germline segment, which might be a read error. This rearrangement joins TRBV6-6 to TRBJ2-7; 7 nucleotides line up with TRBD2. The CDR3 is 13 residues long. Germline values: CDR1 MNHNY, CDR2 SVGAGI (reference sequence). DNA for the CDR3: TGTGCCAGCAGTCTTCTGGGAGGGTACGCGCAGTACTTC. Amino acids: CASSLLGGYAQYF.

This clone has just a few counts. The chain combines TRBV7-9 with TRBJ2-1; no reliable D call. The germline V gene has CDR1 SEHNR and CDR2 FQNEAQ (reference sequence). CDR3 length: 16 residues. The V and J ends lost 1 base and 2 bases respectively, with 12 bases between them. The CDR3 DNA reads TGTGCCAGCAGCTTAGGCGACTCGGAGACCTACAATGAGCAGTTCTTC. This codes for CASSLGDSETYNEQFF.

The V and J genes are TRBV5-1 and TRBJ1-6; 10 bases fit TRBD1. CDR1 and CDR2 from the germline V gene are SGHRS and YFSETQ. With 4 bases clipped from V and 10 bases from J, the junction kept 11 bases outside the gene matches. The length of the CDR3 is 16 residues. The CDR3 DNA reads TGCGCCAGCAGCCCCGAGACAGGGGGCGCTTTGTCACCCCTCCACTTT. This sequence encodes CASSPETGGALSPLHF.

This chain links TRBV27 with TRBJ1-2; no clear D. Germline assignment: CDR1 MNHEY and CDR2 SMNVEV (reference sequence). V lost 3 bases to trimming and J lost 4 bases, with 12 bases between them. There are 14 residues in the CDR3. CDR3 in amino acids: CASSFSEQSYGYTF. The CDR3 nucleotides read TGTGCCAGCAGTTTCTCCGAACAGTCCTATGGCTACACCTTC.

This chain joins TRBV2 and TRBJ1-5; D remains ambiguous. Trimming removed 7 bases at V and 5 bases at J, with 15 bases between. Per germline, CDR1 SNHLY and CDR2 FYNNEI. This CDR3 spans 14 amino acids. The DNA of the CDR3 is TGTGCCAGCACGGTCGCGATCCAGCATCAGCCCCAGCATTTT. Its protein is CASTVAIQHQPQHF.

This chain joins TRBV29-1 and TRBJ1-2; tentative D call: TRBD1 (5 bases). Trimming shortened V by 6 bases and J by 2 bases, and 10 bases separated the two germline ends. CDR1 is SQVTM, CDR2 ANQGSEA, per germline. The CDR3 is 12 amino acids. The CDR3 region is CSVATANYGYTF. The CDR3 bases are TGCAGCGTCGCGACAGCGAACTATGGCTACACCTTC. Complete variable domain (other parts from reference TRBV29-1 and TRBJ1-2): SAVISQKPSRDICQRGTSLTIQCQVDSQVTMMFWYRQQPGQSLTLIATANQGSEATYESGFVIDKFPISRPNLTFSTLTVSNMSPEDSSIYLCSVATANYGYTFGSGTRLTVV.

The chain is built from TRBV30 and TRBJ2-7; unclear D gene. The CDR3 contains 13 residues. In germline, CDR1 is GTSNPN, CDR2 SVGIG (reference sequence). V was pared by 7 bases and J by 5 bases, with 18 bases between. CDR3 loop: CALDRTGSNEQYF. The CDR3 nucleotides read TGTGCCTTAGACCGGACCGGGTCCAACGAGCAGTACTTC.

This clone was seen only once. The chain joins TRBV4-2 to TRBJ2-1; 14 bases line up with TRBD2. The CDR3 sequence is 15 residues long. Germline values: CDR1 LGHNA, CDR2 YNFKEQ. The V segment lost 5 bases and the J segment 10 bases; nucleotides outside the gene matches: 7. The CDR3 nucleotides read TGTGCCAGCAGCTCCCGACTAGCGGGGGGGCAGGAGCAGTTCTTC. This sequence encodes CASSSRLAGGQEQFF.

This chain joins TRBV20-1 and TRBJ1-2, with 8 bases fitting TRBD1. The CDR3 has 10 amino acids. Germline loops: CDR1 DFQATT, CDR2 SNEGSKA (reference sequence). V shed 7 bases, J shed 12 bases, and the junction held 7 bases outside the gene matches. Here the CDR3 reads CSVRTGSHTF. CDR3 DNA sequence: TGCAGTGTTCGGACAGGGTCTCACACCTTC.

The J gene is TRBJ1-2, the V gene TRBV15; TRBD1 is a possible D gene (5 bases). CDR1 LNHNV and CDR2 YYDKDF come from the germline V gene (reference sequence). This CDR3 is 12 amino acids long. Trimming removed 5 bases from V and 5 bases from J, with 9 bases in between. The CDR3 region is CATSPQGYGYTF. CDR3 nucleotide sequence: TGTGCCACCAGCCCTCAGGGATATGGCTACACCTTC.

The chain combines TRBV25-1 with TRBJ1-5; D is undetermined. CDR1 is MGHDK and CDR2 is SYGVNS in the germline V gene. V lost 6 bases and J 2 bases, leaving 14 bases between the germline ends. The CDR3 runs to 15 residues. CDR3 bases: TGTGCCAGCAGCGCAACGGGAAGCGGCAATCAGCCCCAGCATTTT. Protein: CASSATGSGNQPQHF.

This sequence joins TRBV30 and TRBJ2-3; D remains unclear. This CDR3 is built from 12 residues. Germline V gives CDR1 GTSNPN, CDR2 SVGIG (reference sequence). V lost 0 bases and J 2 bases, leaving 3 bases between the germline ends. DNA for the CDR3: TGTGCCTGGAGTGTCAACACAGATACGCAGTATTTT. It is translated as CAWSVNTDTQYF.

This rearrangement joins TRBV7-2 to TRBJ2-1; TRBD2 agrees at 12 bases. The germline V gene has CDR1 SGHTA and CDR2 FQGNSA. The length of the CDR3 is 16 residues. V dropped 3 bases and J dropped 4; count of bases not matched to a gene: 4. The DNA of the CDR3 is TGTGCCAGCAGCTTCCCAGGACTAGCGGGGTACAATGAGCAGTTCTTC. Its translation: CASSFPGLAGYNEQFF.

V usage is TRBV9 and J usage is TRBJ2-3, with TRBD1 matching over 7 bases. Trimming removed 1 base from V and 1 base from J; junction bases left unmatched: 3. Germline values: CDR1 SGDLS, CDR2 YYNGEE. The CDR3 consists of 15 residues. The CDR3 sequence: CASSVRDRRTDTQYF. CDR3 in DNA: TGTGCCAGCAGCGTAAGGGACAGACGCACAGATACGCAGTATTTT.

The CDR3 sequence: CASFPLAGGRQYF. CDR3 DNA sequence: TGTGCCAGCTTCCCCCTAGCGGGGGGAAGGCAGTACTTC. The chain combines TRBV7-9 with TRBJ2-7; 11 nucleotides line up with TRBD2. The CDR3 has 13 amino acids. The germline V gene encodes CDR1 SEHNR and CDR2 FQNEAQ (reference sequence). V gave up 8 bases and J gave up 9 bases; unmatched junction bases: 9. Full variable domain (rest looked up from reference TRBV7-9 and TRBJ2-7): DTGVSQNPRHKITKRGQNVTFRCDPISEHNRLYWYRQTLGQGPEFLTYFQNEAQLEKSRLLSDRFSAERPKGSFSTLEIQRTEQGDSAMYLCASFPLAGGRQYFGPGTRLTVT.

The rearrangement joins TRBV30 to TRBJ1-2; tentative D call: TRBD1 (5 bases). This CDR3 comprises 15 residues. The germline V gene has CDR1 GTSNPN and CDR2 SVGIG (reference sequence). V was trimmed by 4 bases and J by 6 bases, leaving 21 bases between them. The CDR3 sequence: CAWKLGLGPQDGYTF. CDR3 bases: TGTGCCTGGAAGCTTGGCCTCGGACCACAGGATGGCTACACCTTC.

The CDR3 DNA reads TGTGCCAGTAGTACTAACACTGAAGCTTTCTTT. Protein product: CASSTNTEAFF. The V and J genes are TRBV19 and TRBJ1-1; D uncertain. The germline CDR1 and CDR2 sequences are LNHDA and SQIVND (reference sequence). V dropped 4 bases and J dropped 2 bases, with 2 bases sitting between them. CDR3 length: 11 residues.

This clone was seen just once. V gene TRBV5-1 combines with J gene TRBJ2-5, with D perhaps matching TRBD1 or TRBD2 (5 bases each). The CDR3 length is 12 residues. Trimming cost V 3 bases and J 4 bases, with 7 bases left between them. Per the germline V gene, CDR1 is SGHRS and CDR2 is YFSETQ. The DNA for the CDR3 is TGCGCCAGCAGCTATGGGGGAGAGACCCAGTACTTC. This sequence encodes CASSYGGETQYF. The full variable domain, its missing parts supplied by reference TRBV5-1 and TRBJ2-5, is KAGVTQTPRYLIKTRGQQVTLSCSPISGHRSVSWYQQTPGQGLQFLFEYFSETQRNKGNFPGRFSGRQFSNSRSEMNVSTLELGDSALYLCASSYGGETQYFGPGTRLLVL.

V and J are TRBV11-2 and TRBJ2-5; the match to TRBD1 covers 10 bases. Germline V lookup: CDR1 SGHAT, CDR2 FQNNGV. Trimming cost V 5 bases and J 6 bases; bases outside gene matches: 6. The CDR3 has 14 residues. CDR3 bases: TGTGCCAGCAGCACATTGACAGGGGGCCAGACCCAGTACTTC. Its translation: CASSTLTGGQTQYF.

The genes are TRBV5-6 and TRBJ2-1; D possibly corresponds to TRBD2 (5 bases). The CDR3 is made up of 12 amino acids. V lost 4 bases and J lost 10, with 12 bases in between. Germline V gene lookup returns CDR1 SGHDT and CDR2 YYEEEE. This CDR3 is CASSESGPEQFF. In DNA, the CDR3 is TGTGCCAGCAGCGAGAGCGGACCAGAGCAGTTCTTC.

The chain combines TRBV29-1 with TRBJ1-4, with D uncertain. This CDR3 is 15 amino acids long. Per the germline V gene, CDR1 is SQVTM and CDR2 is ANQGSEA. The V end lost 0 bases, the J end lost 0 bases, and 8 bases lay between the germline ends. The CDR3 nucleotides read TGCAGCGTTGAAGATCCGATAACAACTAATGAAAAACTGTTTTTT. This encodes CSVEDPITTNEKLFF.

This chain uses TRBV25-1 with TRBJ1-6, with D possibly being TRBD1 (5 bases). V lost 4 bases and J lost 7, with 14 bases in between. From germline, CDR1 is MGHDK and CDR2 SYGVNS. The CDR3 has 15 amino acids. In nucleotides, the CDR3 is TGTGCCAGCAGTGGGGCCGGGACTGCGAATTCACCCCTCCACTTT. Residues: CASSGAGTANSPLHF.

This chain links TRBV21-1 with TRBJ2-7. TRBV21-1 is termed a pseudogene. There are 15 residues in the CDR3. The CDR3 loop is CASSKSGSGTYEQYF. In DNA form, the CDR3 reads TGTGCCAGCAGCAAAAGTGGTAGTGGGACCTACGAGCAGTACTTC.

The CDR3 reads CASSLRQSSYEQYF. In DNA form, the CDR3 reads TGCGCCAGCAGCCTCAGACAGAGCTCCTACGAGCAGTACTTC. V gene TRBV4-3 combines with J gene TRBJ2-7, with D maybe TRBD1 (5 bases). Trimming cost V 4 bases and J 0 bases, with 10 bases left between them. The CDR3 spans 14 residues. Germline CDR1 reads LGHNA; CDR2 reads YSLEER.

The chain uses TRBV28 and TRBJ2-5; D possibly uses TRBD1 or TRBD2 (6 bases each). The germline gives CDR1 MDHEN, CDR2 SYDVKM. With 2 bases removed from V and 1 base from J, the gap between germline ends came to 8 bases. The CDR3 is made up of 14 amino acids. DNA for the CDR3: TGTGCCAGCAGTTTAAAGGGGGGCCAAGAGACCCAGTACTTC. This translates into CASSLKGGQETQYF.

The V and J genes are TRBV6-5 and TRBJ2-2; the D is unclear. Trimming cost V 6 bases and J 5 bases, with 10 bases left between them. The CDR3 extends over 13 amino acids. From germline, CDR1 is MNHEY and CDR2 SVGAGI. This CDR3 reads CASSPPVTGELFF. For the CDR3, the DNA is TGTGCCAGCAGCCCACCAGTGACCGGGGAGCTGTTTTTT.

This clone came up a few times. The chain links TRBV18 to TRBJ2-7; the D gene is possibly TRBD1 (6 bases). Germline CDR1 and CDR2: KGHSH and LQKENI. The V and J ends lost 6 bases and 4 bases respectively, with 13 bases between them. There are 13 residues in the CDR3. This CDR3 reads CASSPAGAYEQYF. CDR3 sequence (DNA): TGTGCCAGCTCTCCCGCAGGGGCTTACGAGCAGTACTTC.